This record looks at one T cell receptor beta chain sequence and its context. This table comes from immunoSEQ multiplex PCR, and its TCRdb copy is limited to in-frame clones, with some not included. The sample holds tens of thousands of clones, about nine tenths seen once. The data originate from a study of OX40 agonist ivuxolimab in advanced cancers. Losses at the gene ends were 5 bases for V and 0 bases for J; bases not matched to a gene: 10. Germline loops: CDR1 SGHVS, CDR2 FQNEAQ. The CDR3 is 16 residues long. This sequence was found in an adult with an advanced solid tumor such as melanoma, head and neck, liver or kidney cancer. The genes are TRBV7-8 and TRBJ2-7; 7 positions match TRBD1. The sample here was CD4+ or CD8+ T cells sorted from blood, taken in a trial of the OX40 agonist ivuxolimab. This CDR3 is CASSILDRRVSYEQYF. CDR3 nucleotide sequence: TGTGCCAGCAGCATCTTGGACAGGAGAGTCTCCTACGAGCAGTACTTC. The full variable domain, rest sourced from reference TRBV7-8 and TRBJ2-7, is GAGVSQSPRYKVAKRGQDVALRCDPISGHVSLFWYQQALGQGPEFLTYFQNEAQLDKSGLPSDRFFAERPEGSVSTLKIQRTQQEDSAVYLCASSILDRRVSYEQYFGPGTRLTVT.